The 24 T cell receptor beta chains given below trace back to one sample, sequenced in a study of shared clonotypes between healthy human individuals. TCRdb keeps only in-frame clones here, not all; method: immunoSEQ multiplex PCR. The repertoire holds 2,500,000 or so clones, with roughly 90% as singletons. The sample taken for sequencing was naive CD4+ T cells from PBMCs. Subset: CD45RA+ positively selected. All receptors derive from a man aged 18 to 35 in good health. Some clones in this sample may be carry-over from other donors' samples.

The chain carries TRBV19 and TRBJ2-7; 10 nucleotides agree with TRBD2. Germline assignment: CDR1 LNHDA and CDR2 SQIVND (reference sequence). The CDR3 is made up of 16 amino acids. The junction had 14 bases not matched to a gene; V was cut back by 10 bases and J by 2 bases. The CDR3 is CATARSLSGRAYEQYF. CDR3 DNA sequence: TGTGCCACGGCCCGATCCCTAAGCGGGAGGGCCTACGAGCAGTACTTC. Drawing the rest from reference TRBV19 and TRBJ2-7, the complete variable domain is DGGITQSPKYLFRKEGQNVTLSCEQNLNHDAMYWYRQDPGQGLRLIYYSQIVNDFQKGDIAEGYSVSREKKESFPLTVTSAQKNPTAFYLCATARSLSGRAYEQYFGPGTRLTVT.

The rearrangement joins TRBV11-2 to TRBJ1-3; unclear D gene. The V gene's germline CDR1 is SGHAT and CDR2 FQNNGV. With 5 bases removed from V and 7 bases from J, the gap between germline ends came to 9 bases. CDR3 length equals 12 residues. CDR3: CASSVGGNTIYF. CDR3 DNA: TGTGCCAGCAGCGTGGGTGGCAACACCATATATTTT.

The chain links TRBV15 to TRBJ2-5, with D maybe TRBD1 (6 bases). Looked up from germline, CDR1 is LNHNV and CDR2 is YYDKDF (reference sequence). The length of the CDR3 is 14 residues. V lost 3 bases and J 2 bases, leaving 10 bases between the germline ends. The DNA of the CDR3 is TGTGCCACCAGCAGGGAAGGACAGCAAGAGACCCAGTACTTC. Translation: CATSREGQQETQYF.

J is TRBJ1-1 and V is TRBV5-1; D unclear. The CDR3 runs 15 residues. From germline, CDR1 is SGHRS and CDR2 YFSETQ. The V gene lost 1 base and the J gene lost 1 base, with 11 bases spanning the gap. CDR3 loop: CASSLSGVPNTEAFF. The CDR3 bases are TGCGCCAGCAGCTTGTCGGGAGTACCGAACACTGAAGCTTTCTTT.

The J gene is TRBJ1-5, the V gene TRBV7-9, with a possible D match to TRBD1 (5 bases). From germline, CDR1 is SEHNR and CDR2 FQNEAQ (reference sequence). The ends were cut back, 7 bases at V and 2 bases at J, with 9 bases in the middle. The CDR3 extends over 13 amino acids. CDR3 sequence reads: CASTQGGNQPQHF. DNA of the CDR3: TGTGCCAGCACCCAGGGAGGCAATCAGCCCCAGCATTTT.

V and J are TRBV7-9 and TRBJ1-2, with TRBD1 matching over 8 bases. Germline loops: CDR1 SEHNR, CDR2 FQNEAQ (reference sequence). The CDR3 spans 14 residues. V was clipped by 5 bases and J by 4 bases; unmatched bases: 6. Written as DNA, the CDR3 is TGTGCCAGCAGCACAGGACAGGGAAGCTATGGCTACACCTTC. Residues: CASSTGQGSYGYTF.

This sequence joins TRBV5-1 and TRBJ2-4; TRBD2 aligns across 7 bases. The CDR3 covers 15 residues. Germline CDR1 is SGHRS and CDR2 is YFSETQ. V shed 1 base, J shed 7 bases, and the junction held 8 bases outside the gene matches. This CDR3 is CASSLWEGPENIQYF. The CDR3 DNA is TGCGCCAGCAGCTTGTGGGAGGGCCCGGAGAACATTCAGTACTTC.

This clone was counted only a few times. This chain's CDR3 is CASSPRDWGNYGYTF. The CDR3 DNA reads TGCGCCAGCAGTCCCCGGGACTGGGGAAACTATGGCTACACCTTC. The chain combines TRBV5-1 with TRBJ1-2; tentative D call: TRBD1 (5 bases). The CDR3 runs to 15 residues. Germline V gene sequence: CDR1 SGHRS, CDR2 YFSETQ. V gave up 5 bases and J gave up 2 bases, with 16 bases separating them.

The chain carries TRBV27 and TRBJ1-2; maybe TRBD1 (5 bases). Germline CDR1 is MNHEY and CDR2 is SMNVEV (reference sequence). Trimming cost V 0 bases and J 4 bases, with 9 bases left between them. The CDR3 loop spans 14 amino acids. The CDR3 DNA reads TGTGCCAGCAGTTTATCGACGGGGGGCTATGGCTACACCTTC. Its translation: CASSLSTGGYGYTF.

This clone appeared once. Within the sample, other DNA sequences also encode this same CDR3. The chain has TRBV9 and TRBJ2-1, with D tentatively TRBD1 (5 bases). The CDR3 consists of 14 residues. Germline CDR1 and CDR2: SGDLS and YYNGEE. Trimming left V 0 bases short and J 4 bases short, with 8 bases between. CDR3 sequence: CASSVGGSYNEQFF. The CDR3 coding sequence is TGTGCCAGCAGCGTAGGGGGCTCGTACAATGAGCAGTTCTTC.

Regarding this clone: The sample has other DNA sequences that encode this CDR3 too. The genes are TRBV7-3 and TRBJ2-1; 13 bases line up with TRBD2. V dropped 5 bases and J dropped 8; count of bases not matched to a gene: 6. This CDR3 comprises 15 residues. The germline CDR1 and CDR2 sequences are SGHTA and FQGTGA. This CDR3 reads CASSLGLAGVDEQFF. As DNA, the CDR3 is TGTGCCAGCAGCCTAGGACTAGCGGGAGTGGATGAGCAGTTCTTC.

This clone was seen once. As DNA, the CDR3 is TGTGCCAGCAGCTTCGGAGATTCTGGAAACACCATATATTTT. Amino acid sequence: CASSFGDSGNTIYF. The chain uses TRBV5-4 and TRBJ1-3, with unresolved D. The germline gives CDR1 SGHNT, CDR2 YYREEE (reference sequence). This CDR3 has 14 amino acids. Trimming cost V 2 bases and J 1 base, with 7 bases left between them.

This chain connects TRBV19 to TRBJ1-2; D unclear. The V gene lost 6 bases and the J gene lost 5 bases, with 13 bases spanning the gap. Germline lookup yields CDR1 LNHDA and CDR2 SQIVND (reference sequence). The CDR3 is 13 residues long. The CDR3 bases are TGTGCCAGTAGGCCTAACGCCAATTATGGCTACACCTTC. This sequence encodes CASRPNANYGYTF.

The CDR3 sequence: CASSWDSANTGELFF. The CDR3 coding sequence is TGCGCCAGCAGCTGGGACAGCGCTAACACCGGGGAGCTGTTTTTT. The chain has TRBV5-1 and TRBJ2-2, with 7 bases fitting TRBD1. Looked up from germline, CDR1 is SGHRS and CDR2 is YFSETQ. The V and J ends lost 3 bases and 2 bases, in that order; junction bases with no gene match: 4. This CDR3 is built from 15 residues.

With regard to this clone: Other DNA sequences in the sample encode the same CDR3. CDR3 sequence reads: CASSARGYEQYF. The CDR3 nucleotides read TGTGCCAGTAGTGCCAGGGGGTACGAGCAGTACTTC. This chain joins TRBV19 and TRBJ2-7, with 7 bases matching TRBD1. Trimming took 5 bases from V and 4 from J; bases not matched to a gene: 2. Germline values: CDR1 LNHDA, CDR2 SQIVND (reference sequence). The CDR3 contains 12 residues.

V is TRBV19 and J is TRBJ1-2, with 8 bases matching TRBD1. Germline V gives CDR1 LNHDA, CDR2 SQIVND (reference sequence). The CDR3 length is 14 residues. V trimming: 6 bases; J trimming: 2 bases; junction bases outside the gene matches: 5. The CDR3 loop reads CASRGDRQNYGYTF. The CDR3 nucleotides read TGTGCCAGTAGGGGGGACAGGCAGAACTATGGCTACACCTTC.

This clone showed up just once. The chain carries TRBV28 and TRBJ2-1, with 10 bases identical to TRBD2. The length of the CDR3 is 15 residues. Germline lookup yields CDR1 MDHEN and CDR2 SYDVKM. Trimming cost V 5 bases and J 9 bases; bases outside gene matches: 10. The CDR3 here is CASSGASGSIGEQFF. The CDR3 coding sequence is TGTGCCAGCAGTGGGGCTAGCGGGAGTATCGGTGAGCAGTTCTTC.

A single count supports this clone. V usage is TRBV11-2 and J usage is TRBJ2-7, with D possibly being TRBD1 or TRBD2 (5 bases each). Trimming took 0 bases from V and 1 from J, leaving 16 bases between them. Germline CDR1 SGHAT, CDR2 FQNNGV. CDR3 length equals 17 residues. CDR3 in amino acids: CASSLDPTGTSSYEQYF. The CDR3 DNA reads as TGTGCCAGCAGCTTAGACCCCACCGGGACGTCGTCCTACGAGCAGTACTTC.

The chain combines TRBV7-2 with TRBJ1-3; tentatively, D is TRBD1 (5 bases). This CDR3 comprises 16 residues. V lost 5 bases and J lost 2, with 16 bases in between. The germline V gene has CDR1 SGHTA and CDR2 FQGNSA. CDR3 in DNA: TGTGCCAGCAGCCCCCAGGGAAAAGCGGCTGGAAACACCATATATTTT. Residues: CASSPQGKAAGNTIYF.

Here the CDR3 DNA reads TGTGCCAGCAGCAGGGGACTAGCGCCGAACACAGATACGCAGTATTTT. Translation: CASSRGLAPNTDTQYF. The chain recombines TRBV25-1 with TRBJ2-3; 10 bases match TRBD2. This CDR3 spans 16 amino acids. With V trimmed by 6 bases and J by 2 bases, 8 bases remained unmatched. Germline V gives CDR1 MGHDK, CDR2 SYGVNS.

The V call is TRBV7-6, the J call TRBJ2-7; TRBD1 matches at 8 bases. The length of the CDR3 is 15 residues. Germline V gene lookup returns CDR1 SGHVS and CDR2 FNYEAQ. The V segment lost 5 bases and the J segment 7 bases; nucleotides outside the gene matches: 13. The CDR3 nucleotides read TGTGCCAGCAGCCTGACAGGGGCCGTATCTACAGAGCAGTACTTC. The encoded protein is CASSLTGAVSTEQYF.

The CDR3, as DNA: TGCGCCAGCAGCGGGACTAGCGTTACCTACAATGAGCAGTTCTTC. The encoded protein is CASSGTSVTYNEQFF. The genes are TRBV5-1 and TRBJ2-1, with TRBD2 matching 10 bases. The CDR3 spans 15 residues. V lost 4 bases and J lost 2; bases outside the gene matches: 3. CDR1 SGHRS and CDR2 YFSETQ come from the germline V gene.

The chain uses TRBV15 and TRBJ1-4; TRBD1 might be the D (6 bases). CDR1 and CDR2 from the germline V gene are LNHNV and YYDKDF (reference sequence). V shed 5 bases and J shed 5 bases, with 15 bases lying between them. The CDR3 sequence is 15 residues long. This CDR3 reads CATSPSRRGNEKLFF. CDR3 DNA sequence: TGTGCCACCAGCCCCTCCAGAAGGGGGAATGAAAAACTGTTTTTT.

V is TRBV5-1 and J is TRBJ1-5; possible D gene TRBD1, 5 bases. V was cut by 0 bases and J by 5 bases, with 12 bases left in between. The CDR3 has 15 amino acids. CDR1 SGHRS and CDR2 YFSETQ come from the germline V gene. This chain's CDR3 is CASSLGGTDDQPQHF. The CDR3 DNA is TGCGCCAGCAGCTTGGGGGGGACGGATGATCAGCCCCAGCATTTT.